The source of this TCR beta chain is a study of T cell responses to AZD1222 COVID-19 vaccine. Germline lookup yields CDR1 MGHDK and CDR2 SYGVNS. V lost 3 bases to trimming and J lost 3 bases, with 8 bases between them. There are 13 residues in the CDR3. By share, this clone counts as medium-sized (0.01 to 0.1%). Assay used: immunoSEQ multiplex PCR; TCRdb lists only in-frame clones, some missing. This sample has 100,000 to 150,000 clones, with around 94% found just once. This specimen consisted of peripheral blood, obtained on day 0 of AZD1222 vaccination. V usage is TRBV25-1 and J usage is TRBJ1-2; unclear D gene. The receptor was isolated from an adult in good health. The CDR3 region has the DNA TGTGCCAGCAGTGAGGTTGGGGACTATGGCTACACCTTC. This codes for CASSEVGDYGYTF.